Below are 8 T cell receptor beta chains sequenced from a single sample in a study of T cell changes during pregnancy in multiple sclerosis. Sequencing used immunoSEQ multiplex PCR; TCRdb keeps in-frame clones, though not all of them. This sample yields about 100,000 clones, of which just over 90% are seen a single time; around 1.2% belongs to the top ten. This specimen was peripheral blood, taken in the second trimester of pregnancy. These receptors all stem from a female donor with multiple sclerosis, enrolled in a pregnancy study.

This chain connects TRBV5-4 to TRBJ2-3, with 11 bases identical to TRBD1. CDR1 and CDR2 from the germline V gene are SGHNT and YYREEE (reference sequence). The CDR3 totals 15 residues. V lost 4 bases, J lost 3 bases, and 4 bases stayed unmatched. Here the CDR3 reads CASSLGQGATDTQYF. In DNA form, the CDR3 reads TGTGCCAGCAGCCTCGGACAGGGGGCAACAGATACGCAGTATTTT.

The V call is TRBV9, the J call TRBJ1-5, with D perhaps TRBD1 (5 bases). The CDR3 sequence is 15 residues long. Deletions cut 0 bases from V and 5 bases from J, with 12 bases between. Germline V lookup: CDR1 SGDLS, CDR2 YYNGEE. CDR3 residues: CASSVGQGPDQPQHF. CDR3 DNA sequence: TGTGCCAGCAGCGTAGGGCAGGGCCCCGATCAGCCCCAGCATTTT.

The V and J genes are TRBV19 and TRBJ1-1; D call uncertain. The CDR3 runs to 15 residues. Germline V gives CDR1 LNHDA, CDR2 SQIVND (reference sequence). Trimming stripped 4 bases from V and 1 base from J, with 13 bases between. CDR3 coding DNA: TGTGCCAGTAGTAAAACCGGGGTACCGAACACTGAAGCTTTCTTT. Protein: CASSKTGVPNTEAFF.

This chain links TRBV19 with TRBJ2-5; 9 positions match TRBD2. Trimming at V came to 4 bases and at J to 5 bases, leaving 5 bases not matched to a gene. Germline CDR1 is LNHDA and CDR2 is SQIVND (reference sequence). The CDR3 runs 14 residues. CDR3: CASSTQSGGETQYF. The CDR3 DNA sequence: TGTGCCAGTAGTACCCAAAGCGGGGGGGAGACCCAGTACTTC.

The chain joins TRBV7-3 to TRBJ1-2, with D possibly TRBD1 on 6 matching bases. V dropped 6 bases and J dropped 3 bases, with 14 bases sitting between them. CDR3 length: 14 residues. CDR1 is SGHTA, CDR2 FQGTGA, per germline. CDR3 sequence: CASSSGVSHYGYTF. In nucleotides, the CDR3 is TGTGCCAGCAGTTCAGGGGTCTCCCACTATGGCTACACCTTC.

V is TRBV5-1 and J is TRBJ2-1; 9 bases match TRBD2. Germline CDR1 SGHRS, CDR2 YFSETQ. The CDR3 totals 14 residues. V lost 0 bases to trimming and J lost 7 bases; unmatched junction nucleotides: 2. This chain's CDR3 is CASSLGTSVNEQFF. The CDR3 DNA is TGCGCCAGCAGCTTGGGGACTAGCGTAAATGAGCAGTTCTTC.

The J gene is TRBJ2-7, the V gene TRBV7-8; possible D gene TRBD2, 5 bases. Trimming pared 5 bases from V and 3 bases from J, leaving 20 bases between. This CDR3 is built from 16 residues. The germline CDR1 and CDR2 sequences are SGHVS and FQNEAQ. The chain's CDR3 is CASSIDLGGPVYEQYF. The CDR3 coding sequence is TGTGCCAGCAGCATCGACCTAGGCGGGCCGGTCTACGAGCAGTACTTC. The entire variable domain, with the rest obtained from reference TRBV7-8 and TRBJ2-7, is as follows: GAGVSQSPRYKVAKRGQDVALRCDPISGHVSLFWYQQALGQGPEFLTYFQNEAQLDKSGLPSDRFFAERPEGSVSTLKIQRTQQEDSAVYLCASSIDLGGPVYEQYFGPGTRLTVT.

The CDR3, as DNA: TGTGCCAGCTACCCTGGGACTAGCGGGAGACGGGGCACAGATACGCAGTATTTT. Protein sequence: CASYPGTSGRRGTDTQYF. The chain recombines TRBV5-4 with TRBJ2-3, with 14 bases fitting TRBD2. CDR3 size: 18 residues. Germline CDR1 and CDR2: SGHNT and YYREEE (reference sequence). Trimming removed 7 bases from V and 1 base from J; junction bases left unmatched: 11.